This TCR beta chain derives from a study of T cell repertoires in cytomegalovirus infection. TCRdb reprocessed the reads via MiXCR and lists one record per CDR3 protein. The data contain 250,000 or so distinct CDR3 sequences, about a sixth of them seen just once; the ten biggest clones take up around 43%. This clonotype was detected only a few times. J was trimmed by 0 bases and V by 6 bases; bases with no gene match: 9. Germline V CDR1 and CDR2: SNHLY, FYNNEI. The CDR3 length is 18 residues. The TCR sequence derives from a human donor in good health (CMV status not recorded). Some clones in this sample may be carry-over from other donors' samples. This chain links TRBV2 with TRBJ2-6, with 9 bases aligning to TRBD1. The material sequenced was CD8+ T cells from PBMCs. The CDR3 nucleotides read TGTGCCAGCAGCGGCCGGGACAGGGATTACTCTGGGGCCAACGTCCTGACTTTC. It codes for CASSGRDRDYSGANVLTF.